A single sample is the source of the 9 T cell receptor beta chains below, sequenced in a study of cytomegalovirus exposure and HLA in healthy donors. The PCR contained 60 Vbeta and 13 Jbeta primers. The table came from immunoSEQ multiplex PCR; TCRdb's copy has only in-frame clones and leaves some out. The data contain under 200,000 clones, over 65% of them singletons. Input material: PBMCs. The receptors come from a woman in her 30s in good health and CMV-seronegative.

The chain couples TRBV6-1 to TRBJ2-7, with a possible D match to TRBD1 (6 bases). The CDR3 loop spans 15 amino acids. The germline gives CDR1 MNHNS, CDR2 SASEGT. Trimming took 1 base from V and 3 from J, leaving 13 bases between them. The CDR3 DNA is TGTGCCAGCAGTGAAGTGGCGGGCAGGGGCTACGAGCAGTACTTC. It encodes CASSEVAGRGYEQYF.

This clone was counted a few times. The chain joins TRBV18 to TRBJ1-1; possibly TRBD1 for D (6 bases). The ends were cut back, 6 bases at V and 0 bases at J, with 11 bases in the middle. The CDR3 extends over 14 amino acids. The germline V gene has CDR1 KGHSH and CDR2 LQKENI. CDR3 region: CASSPDSMNTEAFF. CDR3 DNA sequence: TGTGCCAGCTCTCCGGACAGCATGAACACTGAAGCTTTCTTT.

V is TRBV11-2 and J is TRBJ1-2, with D perhaps TRBD1 (5 bases). Trimming shortened V by 1 base and J by 4 bases, and 16 bases separated the two germline ends. Germline CDR1 and CDR2: SGHAT and FQNNGV. The CDR3 contains 16 residues. Here the CDR3 DNA reads TGTGCCAGCAGCTTAGTTCGGGGAGGGGCAGGCTATGGCTACACCTTC. Translating gives CASSLVRGGAGYGYTF.

The chain joins TRBV7-2 to TRBJ1-2; 8 bases agree with TRBD1. Trimming took 2 bases from V and 0 from J; bases not matched to a gene: 2. This CDR3 is 15 amino acids long. Germline CDR1 SGHTA, CDR2 FQGNSA. The CDR3 spells CASSLQGASNYGYTF. The CDR3 DNA follows: TGTGCCAGCAGCTTACAGGGGGCCTCTAACTATGGCTACACCTTC.

The chain is built from TRBV5-1 and TRBJ1-4; D gene unclear. The CDR3 runs 14 residues. Germline values: CDR1 SGHRS, CDR2 YFSETQ. Trimming left V 5 bases short and J 4 bases short, with 12 bases between. The CDR3 loop reads CASRLADGNEKLFF. The DNA for the CDR3 is TGCGCCAGCAGACTGGCGGATGGTAATGAAAAACTGTTTTTT.

The V and J genes are TRBV19 and TRBJ1-1; D is uncertain. V gave up 6 bases and J gave up 1 base, with 12 bases separating them. CDR3 length: 14 residues. Germline-derived CDR1 and CDR2 are LNHDA and SQIVND (reference sequence). CDR3 nucleotides: TGTGCCAGTAGACCCTTAGATTCGAACACTGAAGCTTTCTTT. Translation gives CASRPLDSNTEAFF. Together with reference TRBV19 and TRBJ1-1, the CDR3 gives the full variable domain: DGGITQSPKYLFRKEGQNVTLSCEQNLNHDAMYWYRQDPGQGLRLIYYSQIVNDFQKGDIAEGYSVSREKKESFPLTVTSAQKNPTAFYLCASRPLDSNTEAFFGQGTRLTVV.

This clone appeared a few times. The chain joins TRBV2 to TRBJ2-3, with TRBD1 matching over 7 bases. V lost 8 bases to trimming and J lost 3 bases; unmatched junction nucleotides: 5. CDR3 length equals 13 residues. Germline V gene data show CDR1 as SNHLY and CDR2 as FYNNEI. The CDR3 sequence: CASLQGVTDTQYF. The CDR3 DNA reads as TGTGCCAGCCTTCAGGGGGTAACAGATACGCAGTATTTT.

The chain joins TRBV7-2 to TRBJ2-5; 11 bases align to TRBD2. The J call is doubtful: the DNA matches TRBJ2-7 better. The CDR3 contains 15 residues. Germline lookup yields CDR1 SGHTA and CDR2 FQGNSA. The CDR3, as DNA: TGTGCCAGCAGCGATGGACTAGCGGGTTCCTACGAGCAGTACTTC. Translation: CASSDGLAGSYEQYF.

This rearrangement joins TRBV6-5 to TRBJ1-1, with D possibly TRBD1 on 6 matching bases. Trimming pared 6 bases from V and 5 bases from J, leaving 16 bases between. Germline V lookup: CDR1 MNHEY, CDR2 SVGAGI. This CDR3 is 14 amino acids long. In nucleotides, the CDR3 is TGTGCCAGCAGGGCGACAGGAATATGGACTGAAGCTTTCTTT. This encodes CASRATGIWTEAFF.